One and the same sample provided the 8 T cell receptor beta chains below, sequenced in a study of CD8+CD57+ T cells in acquired aplastic anemia (dated by TCRdb to the late 2010s). Sequencing used an Illumina HiSeq 2000. Genomic DNA was used as template for profiling of TCR beta VDJ combinations and CDR3 sequences. TCRdb cleaned the public reads at Q25 with fastp, built clones with MiXCR and kept in-frame beta chains. Under each unique CDR3 protein, matching rows form one entry showing the most common genes and DNA. Within this sample are some 170,000 distinct CDR3 sequences, with around 48% of them counted one time only. Of the sample, about 1.2% is held by the ten largest clones. Flow cytometry had shown CD8+CD57+ cell expansion in the patients selected for sequencing. The sample consisted of sorted CD4+, CD8+, or CD8+CD57+ T cells (not recorded which) from PBMCs. These receptors all stem from a human donor with aplastic anemia.

This rearrangement joins TRBV12-3 or TRBV12-4 to TRBJ2-2, with unresolved D. V lost 7 bases to trimming and J lost 8 bases, with 8 bases between them. This CDR3 has 11 amino acids. This CDR3 reads CASTVTGELFF. The CDR3 DNA is TGTGCCAGCACCGTCACAGGGGAGCTGTTTTTT.

J is TRBJ2-5 and V is TRBV6-6, with D perhaps TRBD2 (5 bases). From germline, CDR1 is MNHNY and CDR2 SVGAGI (reference sequence). The CDR3 is 12 amino acids. V lost 10 bases and J 6 bases, leaving 15 bases between the germline ends. The CDR3 bases are TGTGCCACTGGCCCCGGGAAGCAGACCCAGTACTTC. This codes for CATGPGKQTQYF.

This clonotype was seen a handful of times. The CDR3 loop reads CASSGWTGSGNEQYF. The CDR3 region has the DNA TGTGCCAGCAGTGGGTGGACAGGGAGTGGGAACGAGCAGTACTTC. The chain uses TRBV25-1 and TRBJ2-7; TRBD1 aligns across 8 bases. The CDR3 is made up of 15 amino acids. V shed 4 bases, J shed 5 bases, and the junction held 10 bases outside the gene matches. Germline V gene sequence: CDR1 MGHDK, CDR2 SYGVNS.

The table lists this clonotype with a count of one. A much larger clone differs from this one at a single base, so this may be a read error. The gene calls are TRBV6-1 and TRBJ1-2; unclear D gene. CDR1 and CDR2 (germline): MNHNS, SASEGT. This CDR3 is 12 amino acids long. V was pared by 7 bases and J by 7 bases, with 13 bases between. The CDR3 DNA reads TGTGCCAGCACCCGCGGGGATGGTGGCTACACCTTC. Amino acids: CASTRGDGGYTF.

This clonotype was seen at least ten times. The J gene is TRBJ2-7, the V gene TRBV12-3 or TRBV12-4; maybe TRBD1 (6 bases). This CDR3 spans 13 amino acids. V lost 6 bases and J lost 4, with 13 bases in between. The CDR3 DNA reads as TGTGCCAGCAGAACAGGGTGGGGTTACGAGCAGTACTTC. It encodes CASRTGWGYEQYF.

Comments on this clonotype: At one end the junction does not follow the germline gene, possibly because of a read error. The chain links TRBV18 to TRBJ1-1, with a weak D call TRBD1 (5 bases). The CDR3 covers 17 residues. Per germline, CDR1 KGHSH and CDR2 LQKENI. As DNA, the CDR3 is TGTGCCAGCTCCCCACTGGGAGGGGCGGTATTGAACACTGAAGCTTTCTTT. Amino acids: CASSPLGGAVLNTEAFF.

Points on this clonotype: This may be a read error, as it is one base from a much larger clone. V is TRBV5-1 and J is TRBJ1-3, with unresolved D. The CDR3 is made up of 15 amino acids. Germline values: CDR1 SGHRS, CDR2 YFSETQ. For the CDR3, the DNA is TGCGCCAGCAGCTTGGGGGCAGCAACTGGAAGCACCATATATTTT. The encoded protein is CASSLGAATGSTIYF.

The V gene is TRBV7-8, the J gene TRBJ2-3; 12 nucleotides align to TRBD2. There are 14 residues in the CDR3. V was clipped by 7 bases and J by 3 bases; unmatched bases: 2. The V gene's germline CDR1 is SGHVS and CDR2 FQNEAQ. The CDR3 DNA sequence: TGTGCCAGCACACTAGCGGGAGGAACAGATACGCAGTATTTT. Its translation: CASTLAGGTDTQYF.